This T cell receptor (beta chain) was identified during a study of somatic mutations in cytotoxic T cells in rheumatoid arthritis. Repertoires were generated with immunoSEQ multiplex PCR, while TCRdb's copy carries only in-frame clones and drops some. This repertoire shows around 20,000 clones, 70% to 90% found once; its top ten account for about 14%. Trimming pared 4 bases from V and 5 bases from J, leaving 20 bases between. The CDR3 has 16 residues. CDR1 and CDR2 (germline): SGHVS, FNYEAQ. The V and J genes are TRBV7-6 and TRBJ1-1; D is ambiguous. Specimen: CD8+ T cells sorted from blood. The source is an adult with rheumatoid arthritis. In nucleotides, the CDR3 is TGTGCCAGCAGCTCGTCTTCGGGGTCCCCGCGGACTGAAGCTTTCTTT. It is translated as CASSSSSGSPRTEAFF.